Listed here is a single TCR beta chain. Sequencing was performed with immunoSEQ multiplex PCR; in TCRdb, only in-frame clones are kept and a portion is missing. The sample contains under 150,000 clones, about 88% of which appear only once. The data belong to a study of control samples from healthy donors and cancer patients. This CDR3 is built from 16 residues. Per the germline V gene, CDR1 is LGHDT and CDR2 is YNNKEL (reference sequence). V was trimmed by 5 bases and J by 6 bases, leaving 22 bases between them. This clonotype was obtained from a woman aged 25 to 39 in good health. Sequencing was carried out using blood. V gene TRBV3-1 (or the pseudogene TRBV3-2) combines with J gene TRBJ2-5; D unclear. This CDR3 is CASSSVSPVDQKTQYF. In DNA form, the CDR3 reads TGTGCCAGCAGCTCGGTGTCGCCGGTCGATCAAAAGACCCAGTACTTC.